The clone carrying this T cell receptor (beta chain) has a handful of counts. The antigen remains undetermined. This sample was included in a study of T cell repertoires in cytomegalovirus infection. CDR3 size: 14 residues. In germline, CDR1 is SGHAT, CDR2 FQNNGV. V lost 5 bases and J lost 7; bases outside the gene matches: 9. General study results and limits: Carriers of CMV plus the relevant HLA were identified by cumulative public TCR beta family frequency.

From the reads, TCRdb called clonotypes with MiXCR, one entry per CDR3 protein. The table has around 260,000 distinct CDR3 sequences, approximately 9% seen once. The genes are TRBV11-2 and TRBJ2-3; 7 nucleotides agree with TRBD1. Sample: PBMCs. The source is a human donor in good health (CMV status not recorded). Some clones in this sample may be carry-over from other donors' samples. Here the CDR3 DNA reads TGTGCCAGCAGCAAATTGACAGGGTTGAATACGCAGTATTTT. Protein sequence: CASSKLTGLNTQYF.